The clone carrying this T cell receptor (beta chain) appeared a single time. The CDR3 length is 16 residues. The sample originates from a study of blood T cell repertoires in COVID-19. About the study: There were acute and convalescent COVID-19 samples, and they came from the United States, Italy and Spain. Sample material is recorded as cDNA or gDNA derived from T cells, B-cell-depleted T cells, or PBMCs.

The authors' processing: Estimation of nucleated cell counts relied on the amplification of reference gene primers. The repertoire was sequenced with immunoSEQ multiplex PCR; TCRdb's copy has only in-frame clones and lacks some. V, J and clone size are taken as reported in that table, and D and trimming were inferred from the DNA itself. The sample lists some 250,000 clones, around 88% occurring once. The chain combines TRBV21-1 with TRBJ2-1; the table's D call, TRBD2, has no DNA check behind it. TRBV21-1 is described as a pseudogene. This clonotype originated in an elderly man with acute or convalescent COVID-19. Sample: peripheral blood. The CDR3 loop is CASSKTASGSLNEQFF. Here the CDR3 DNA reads TGTGCCAGCAGCAAAACGGCTAGCGGGAGTTTAAATGAGCAGTTCTTC.